This T cell receptor beta chain is from a study of post-analysis software for immune sequencing data. Regarding the study as a whole: Elevated frequency relative to controls characterized several TRBV segments in patients, TRBV5-6, TRBV5-1 and TRBV20-1 among them. Versus controls, multiple sclerosis patients showed significantly lower diversity (normalized Chao1). F-measure co-clustering was strong for batch-matched samples.

The germline V gene has CDR1 DFQATT and CDR2 SNEGSKA (reference sequence). V dropped 5 bases and J dropped 5 bases, with 6 bases sitting between them. The CDR3 extends over 11 amino acids. The table lists this clonotype with a count of one. The antigen is unknown. Incorporated into the TCR beta cDNA libraries were unique molecular identifiers, which served to reduce PCR and sequencing biases. Each batch of 1 to 10 million T cells produced hundreds of thousands of cDNA molecules. MiXCR, applied by TCRdb to the PCR reads, yields one record per CDR3 protein. The repertoire holds roughly 650,000 distinct CDR3 sequences, with 59% as singletons.

The receptor comes from a girl aged 2-15 years with multiple sclerosis. The chain carries TRBV20-1 and TRBJ2-2; weak D call: TRBD2 (6 bases). The source material was blood. The CDR3 loop is CSAAGTGELFF. As DNA, the CDR3 is TGCAGTGCTGCGGGGACCGGGGAGCTGTTTTTT.